This note documents a single T cell receptor beta chain sequence. Its antigen is not known. This sample was taken from a study of T cell repertoires in cytomegalovirus infection. Study-wide results and limits: HLA-C-restricted TCR beta clonotypes specific for CMV led the ex vivo response.

The CDR3 spans 17 residues. The germline V gene encodes CDR1 SGHAT and CDR2 FQNNGV. V lost 2 bases and J lost 0, with 14 bases in between. TCRdb re-called the reads with MiXCR, one entry per CDR3 protein. The top ten clones hold roughly 2.9% of a sample with approximately 750,000 distinct CDR3 sequences, approximately 34% of them seen once. The V and J genes are TRBV11-2 and TRBJ2-1; D ambiguous. The sequenced sample was PBMCs. The TCR was taken from a human donor in good health (CMV status not recorded). Some clones in this sample may be carry-over from other donors' samples. CDR3 amino acids: CASSLKVGVNSYNEQFF. For the CDR3, the DNA is TGTGCCAGCAGCTTAAAGGTAGGAGTCAACTCCTACAATGAGCAGTTCTTC.